The 9 T cell receptor beta chains in this list originate from one sample, sequenced in a study of blood T cell repertoires in COVID-19. Assay: immunoSEQ multiplex PCR; the TCRdb copy retains only in-frame clones and omits some. Here the sample spans over 350,000 clones, around nine tenths being singletons. The sequencing input was PBMCs or T cells enriched from blood (not recorded which). The receptor set was obtained from a woman between 45 and 60 years old who had recovered from COVID-19.

As for this clone: This may come from a read error, since a much larger clone is one base off. This chain uses TRBV7-3 with TRBJ2-1; tentative D call: TRBD2 (5 bases). Germline CDR1 reads SGHTA; CDR2 reads FQGTGA. V was trimmed by 5 bases and J by 0 bases, leaving 8 bases between them. The CDR3 runs 14 residues. This chain's CDR3 is CASSPGSSYNEQFF. Here the CDR3 DNA reads TGTGCCAGCAGCCCGGGGAGCTCCTACAATGAGCAGTTCTTC.

This clone came up once. In DNA form, the CDR3 reads TGTGCCAGCAGCCGACAGTCCTACGAGCAGTACTTC. Its protein product is CASSRQSYEQYF. The J gene is TRBJ2-7, the V gene TRBV7-8; D may be TRBD1 (5 bases). Per germline, CDR1 SGHVS and CDR2 FQNEAQ. This CDR3 contains 12 residues. V was pared by 5 bases and J by 1 base, with 6 bases between.

This chain uses TRBV7-2 with TRBJ1-3; TRBD1 matches 9 bases. Germline V CDR1 and CDR2: SGHTA, FQGNSA. J was trimmed by 4 bases and V by 5 bases; bases with no gene match: 6. The CDR3 is 15 amino acids. This CDR3 is CASSPNRGPGNTIYF. The CDR3 coding sequence is TGTGCCAGCAGCCCTAACAGGGGGCCGGGAAACACCATATATTTT.

The chain couples TRBV9 to TRBJ1-3; no clear D gene. CDR3 size: 16 residues. Per the germline V gene, CDR1 is SGDLS and CDR2 is YYNGEE. Trimming removed 4 bases from V and 2 bases from J, with 16 bases in between. CDR3 sequence (DNA): TGTGCCAGCAGCCCTCAGGTTTTAACTGCTGGAAACACCATATATTTT. Translating gives CASSPQVLTAGNTIYF.

This sequence joins TRBV7-9 and TRBJ2-7, with TRBD1 as a possible D gene (6 bases). Germline lookup yields CDR1 SEHNR and CDR2 FQNEAQ (reference sequence). Trimming removed 5 bases at V and 4 bases at J, with 9 bases between. There are 12 residues in the CDR3. The CDR3 region has the DNA TGTGCCAGCAGCGCGGACAGATACGAGCAGTACTTC. It encodes CASSADRYEQYF. Full variable domain (remainder filled in from reference TRBV7-9 and TRBJ2-7): DTGVSQNPRHKITKRGQNVTFRCDPISEHNRLYWYRQTLGQGPEFLTYFQNEAQLEKSRLLSDRFSAERPKGSFSTLEIQRTEQGDSAMYLCASSADRYEQYFGPGTRLTVT.

The CDR3 spells CASSPRVATSEQFF. The CDR3, as DNA: TGCGCCAGCAGCCCTCGGGTAGCTACGAGTGAGCAGTTCTTC. The chain recombines TRBV4-3 with TRBJ2-1; D is unclear. The germline V and J ends were trimmed by 4 bases and 9 bases, with 16 bases remaining between them. This CDR3 region has 14 residues. Looked up from germline, CDR1 is LGHNA and CDR2 is YSLEER.

The V and J genes are TRBV19 and TRBJ1-5, with D hard to call. Trimming stripped 2 bases from V and 0 bases from J, with 5 bases between. The germline V gene has CDR1 LNHDA and CDR2 SQIVND (reference sequence). This CDR3 has 14 residues. CDR3 sequence reads: CASSIPNSNQPQHF. CDR3 in DNA: TGTGCCAGTAGTATACCAAATAGCAATCAGCCCCAGCATTTT.

V and J are TRBV7-2 and TRBJ2-2; D possibly corresponds to TRBD1 (5 bases). V lost 1 base, J lost 1 base, and 7 bases lay in between. There are 15 residues in the CDR3. Germline V gene lookup returns CDR1 SGHTA and CDR2 FQGNSA. The CDR3 DNA reads as TGTGCCAGCAGCTTAGGTCAGGGGAACACCGGGGAGCTGTTTTTT. As protein: CASSLGQGNTGELFF.

V and J are TRBV4-1 and TRBJ2-7; TRBD2 is a possible D gene (6 bases). Trimming shortened V by 6 bases and J by 7 bases, and 22 bases separated the two germline ends. This CDR3 contains 15 residues. Per the germline V gene, CDR1 is MGHRA and CDR2 is YSYEKL. CDR3: CASSSQGVEGREQYF. CDR3 nucleotide sequence: TGCGCCAGCAGTTCCCAGGGAGTGGAGGGGAGGGAGCAGTACTTC.